Presented here are 13 T cell receptor beta chains from one specimen sequenced in a study of blood T cell repertoires in COVID-19. Measured with immunoSEQ multiplex PCR; TCRdb has only the in-frame clones, and not every one. This table has 75,000 to 80,000 clones, approximately 90% appearing once. Sample: peripheral blood. The receptors derive from a human donor in a cohort sampled during active COVID-19.

This clone was observed a single time. The rearrangement links TRBV10-3 to TRBJ2-5; possible D gene TRBD2, 6 bases. The V end lost 4 bases, the J end lost 9 bases, and 9 bases lay between the germline ends. The CDR3 spans 11 residues. Looked up from germline, CDR1 is ENHRY and CDR2 is SYGVKD. The CDR3 nucleotides are TGTGCCATCAGTGCCGGAGGGGCCCAGTACTTC. Translating gives CAISAGGAQYF.

The J gene is TRBJ2-1, the V gene TRBV4-2; 8 positions agree with TRBD2. Germline assignment: CDR1 LGHNA and CDR2 YNFKEQ. The CDR3 has 18 amino acids. Germline trimming cut 0 bases from V and 10 bases from J; bases unmatched to any gene: 17. Here the CDR3 reads CASSQDVQASGRFVEQFF. CDR3 DNA: TGTGCCAGCAGCCAAGATGTGCAGGCTAGCGGGCGTTTTGTAGAGCAGTTCTTC.

V is TRBV19 and J is TRBJ1-4; D call uncertain. The germline V gene has CDR1 LNHDA and CDR2 SQIVND (reference sequence). Trimming took off 4 bases at V and 0 bases at J, with 6 bases between the two ends. This CDR3 has 14 residues. The CDR3 DNA sequence: TGTGCCAGTAGTAATAGAGCAACTAATGAAAAACTGTTTTTT. It yields the protein CASSNRATNEKLFF.

The chain joins TRBV28 to TRBJ2-2; a possible D gene is TRBD2 (5 bases). Germline V CDR1 and CDR2: MDHEN, SYDVKM. V was pared by 3 bases and J by 6 bases, with 14 bases between. There are 15 residues in the CDR3. CDR3 sequence (DNA): TGTGCCAGCAGTTTTCTGGAGCCGGGGTCCGGGGAGCTGTTTTTT. This encodes CASSFLEPGSGELFF.

Only a few counts were recorded for this clone. The chain links TRBV15 to TRBJ2-7; 8 bases are a match to TRBD1. Germline values: CDR1 LNHNV, CDR2 YYDKDF (reference sequence). There are 15 residues in the CDR3. With V trimmed by 5 bases and J by 0 bases, 6 bases remained unmatched. The CDR3 DNA is TGTGCCACCAGCGCTAGGGACAGGTTCTCCTACGAGCAGTACTTC. Its protein is CATSARDRFSYEQYF. The whole variable domain, remainder taken from reference TRBV15 and TRBJ2-7, is DAMVIQNPRYQVTQFGKPVTLSCSQTLNHNVMYWYQQKSSQAPKLLFHYYDKDFNNEADTPDNFQSRRPNTSFCFLDIRSPGLGDTAMYLCATSARDRFSYEQYFGPGTRLTVT.

There are a few counts of this clone. The chain employs TRBV5-4 and TRBJ2-7, with TRBD2 identical over 7 bases. V shed 0 bases and J 3 bases; nucleotides not matched to a gene: 6. CDR3 length: 15 residues. Germline V gene lookup returns CDR1 SGHNT and CDR2 YYREEE (reference sequence). CDR3 residues: CASSLGAGLHYEQYF. As DNA, the CDR3 is TGTGCCAGCAGCTTGGGAGCGGGGCTACACTACGAGCAGTACTTC.

The V gene is TRBV5-5, the J gene TRBJ2-1, with 8 bases identical to TRBD1. V shed 0 bases, J shed 8 bases, and the junction held 7 bases outside the gene matches. This CDR3 is 15 amino acids long. Per germline, CDR1 SGHKS and CDR2 YYEKEE (reference sequence). CDR3 nucleotide sequence: TGTGCCAGCAGCTTGGTGACAGGGGCCTTTGATGAGCAGTTCTTC. Translated, it gives CASSLVTGAFDEQFF.

The genes are TRBV6-5 and TRBJ2-1; a weak D match, TRBD2 (7 bases). Trimming took off 7 bases at V and 6 bases at J, with 16 bases between the two ends. Germline CDR1 MNHEY, CDR2 SVGAGI. The CDR3 has 14 residues. CDR3 residues: CASTEGGGRNEQFF. CDR3 bases: TGTGCCAGCACAGAAGGGGGGGGGCGCAATGAGCAGTTCTTC.

V and J are TRBV18 and TRBJ2-5; TRBD2 might be the D (5 bases). CDR1 is KGHSH and CDR2 is LQKENI in the germline V gene. V lost 3 bases, J lost 4 bases, and 6 bases lay in between. This CDR3 has 12 residues. The CDR3 region is CASSPEGETQYF. For the CDR3, the DNA is TGTGCCAGCTCACCCGAGGGAGAGACCCAGTACTTC.

This clone occurred a few times. J is TRBJ2-4 and V is TRBV6-1; 7 nucleotides line up with TRBD2. CDR3 length: 14 residues. V was pared by 2 bases and J by 11 bases, with 9 bases of the junction left unmatched. Per the germline V gene, CDR1 is MNHNS and CDR2 is SASEGT. The CDR3 protein is CASSERRSGGVQYF. In DNA form, the CDR3 reads TGTGCCAGCAGTGAACGGCGTTCGGGAGGCGTTCAGTACTTC.

The chain is built from TRBV7-8 and TRBJ2-4; D might be TRBD2 (6 bases). The CDR3 length is 14 residues. Trimming removed 5 bases from V and 3 bases from J, with 11 bases in between. Germline values: CDR1 SGHVS, CDR2 FQNEAQ. CDR3 nucleotide sequence: TGTGCCAGCAGCCCGCGGGATTACAAAAACATTCAGTACTTC. Protein: CASSPRDYKNIQYF.

This rearrangement joins TRBV5-4 to TRBJ1-4; D ambiguous. V lost 3 bases to trimming and J lost 8 bases, with 11 bases between them. The CDR3 runs to 13 residues. The germline V gene has CDR1 SGHNT and CDR2 YYREEE (reference sequence). The CDR3 DNA reads TGTGCCAGCAGCTGGGCGCCATCGGAAAAACTGTTTTTT. This codes for CASSWAPSEKLFF.

This rearrangement joins TRBV11-3 to TRBJ2-3, with 7 bases identical to TRBD2. The V gene end was trimmed by 5 bases and the J gene end by 0 bases; junction bases not matched to a gene: 5. The CDR3 length is 15 residues. The germline V gene encodes CDR1 SGHNT and CDR2 YENEEA. This chain's CDR3 is CASSQRDSSTDTQYF. Written as DNA, the CDR3 is TGTGCCAGCAGCCAGCGGGACTCTAGCACAGATACGCAGTATTTT.